The next 25 T cell receptor beta chains were all read from a single sample in a study of blood T cell repertoires in COVID-19. The method was immunoSEQ multiplex PCR; TCRdb's version includes in-frame clones alone and lacks a portion of them. The table includes 250,000 or so clones, more than 80% detected once. Sequenced sample: PBMCs or T cells enriched from blood (not recorded which). The receptors here all came from a woman in her thirties with acute COVID-19.

The rearrangement links TRBV2 to TRBJ2-5; unclear D gene. The CDR3 consists of 13 residues. CDR1 is SNHLY, CDR2 FYNNEI, per germline. Trimming pared 2 bases from V and 2 bases from J, leaving 6 bases between. The CDR3 DNA is TGTGCCAGCAGTGAATTGGAGCAAGAGACCCAGTACTTC. It encodes CASSELEQETQYF.

This clone was seen more than once but under ten times. The rearrangement uses TRBV6-4 and TRBJ2-1; TRBD2 is a possible D gene (6 bases). This CDR3 contains 16 residues. Germline values: CDR1 MRHNA, CDR2 SNTAGT. Trimming pared 0 bases from V and 3 bases from J, leaving 12 bases between. The CDR3 is CASSDSKTSLYNEQFF. The DNA for the CDR3 is TGTGCCAGCAGTGACTCGAAAACTAGCCTCTACAATGAGCAGTTCTTC.

The chain combines TRBV5-1 with TRBJ2-7, with 7 bases identical to TRBD2. Per the germline V gene, CDR1 is SGHRS and CDR2 is YFSETQ. This CDR3 is built from 14 residues. V shed 2 bases and J 3 bases; nucleotides not matched to a gene: 5. The DNA for the CDR3 is TGCGCCAGCAGCTTTAAAGGGGAGGGCTACGAGCAGTACTTC. This sequence encodes CASSFKGEGYEQYF.

This clone was observed a handful of times. This sample also contains other DNA sequences that code for the same CDR3. The V gene is TRBV15, the J gene TRBJ1-1; TRBD1 is a possible D gene (6 bases). CDR1 and CDR2 from the germline V gene are LNHNV and YYDKDF (reference sequence). V lost 3 bases to trimming and J lost 6 bases, with 17 bases between them. The CDR3 loop spans 15 amino acids. The CDR3, as DNA: TGTGCCACCAGCAGCCCAAATGGGGGGGGCGCTGAAGCTTTCTTT. Protein sequence: CATSSPNGGGAEAFF.

This clone was observed a few times. The V and J genes are TRBV19 and TRBJ1-3; D is unclear. CDR1 and CDR2 from the germline V gene are LNHDA and SQIVND (reference sequence). The CDR3 totals 11 residues. The V and J ends lost 9 bases and 4 bases respectively, with 7 bases between them. Here the CDR3 reads CASQIGNTIYF. Written as DNA, the CDR3 is TGTGCCAGCCAGATAGGAAACACCATATATTTT.

The chain is built from TRBV7-2 and TRBJ2-3, with TRBD1 identical over 10 bases. There are 14 residues in the CDR3. CDR1 and CDR2 (germline): SGHTA, FQGNSA. V lost 2 bases to trimming and J lost 5 bases; unmatched junction nucleotides: 1. CDR3 in DNA: TGTGCCAGCAGCTTAAGGGACAGGGGAGATACGCAGTATTTT. Its translation is CASSLRDRGDTQYF.

The rearrangement joins TRBV3-1 (or the pseudogene TRBV3-2) to TRBJ1-5; tentative D call: TRBD1 (5 bases). This CDR3 has 14 amino acids. V was cut by 2 bases and J by 4 bases, with 9 bases left in between. In germline, CDR1 is LGHDT, CDR2 YNNKEL (reference sequence). For the CDR3, the DNA is TGTGCCAGCAGCCAATCCGACAGTAATCAGCCCCAGCATTTT. This codes for CASSQSDSNQPQHF.

The CDR3: CASSIVGTNYEQYF. CDR3 nucleotides: TGTGCCAGTAGTATAGTGGGGACTAACTACGAGCAGTACTTC. This chain connects TRBV19 to TRBJ2-7; 7 bases fit TRBD2. J gave up 3 bases and V 1 base, and 3 bases lay outside the gene matches. The V gene's germline CDR1 is LNHDA and CDR2 SQIVND (reference sequence). The CDR3 has 14 residues.

The rearrangement uses TRBV7-2 and TRBJ1-3; TRBD1 agrees at 7 bases. J gave up 5 bases and V 6 bases, and 16 bases lay outside the gene matches. This CDR3 contains 17 residues. Germline V gene data show CDR1 as SGHTA and CDR2 as FQGNSA. The CDR3 region has the DNA TGTGCCAGCAGGCCCCCCGGGGGGGACAGAAAACGAAACACCATATATTTT. Protein sequence: CASRPPGGDRKRNTIYF.

The chain links TRBV4-1 to TRBJ1-5; the D is unclear. The germline CDR1 and CDR2 sequences are MGHRA and YSYEKL. The CDR3 sequence is 14 residues long. The V end was cut by 3 bases, the J end by 3 bases, with 9 bases between. The CDR3 sequence is CASSQNIDNQPQHF. CDR3 DNA: TGCGCCAGCAGCCAGAACATTGACAATCAGCCCCAGCATTTT.

V usage is TRBV5-5 and J usage is TRBJ1-3; a possible D gene is TRBD1 (6 bases). This CDR3 spans 19 amino acids. Germline values: CDR1 SGHKS, CDR2 YYEKEE (reference sequence). V was pared by 3 bases and J by 0 bases, with 22 bases between. The CDR3 nucleotides are TGTGCCAGCAGCTGGGGGCCAAACGACCCGGGCCTCTCTGGAAACACCATATATTTT. This encodes CASSWGPNDPGLSGNTIYF.

This chain connects TRBV20-1 to TRBJ1-1, with a tentative D call TRBD1 (6 bases). CDR1 DFQATT and CDR2 SNEGSKA come from the germline V gene (reference sequence). The length of the CDR3 is 14 residues. V was clipped by 3 bases and J by 1 base, with 12 bases between them. CDR3 DNA: TGCAGTGCTAGTGGTGCAGGGGCGAACACTGAAGCTTTCTTT. Protein sequence: CSASGAGANTEAFF.

The chain couples TRBV15 to TRBJ1-5; D gene unclear. V was shortened by 0 bases and J by 11 bases, with 14 bases between the two germline ends. CDR3 length: 14 amino acids. CDR1 and CDR2 (germline): LNHNV, YYDKDF (reference sequence). CDR3 coding DNA: TGTGCCACCAGCAGAGATCGTCTCTCCGGGGCCCAGCATTTT. Translated, it gives CATSRDRLSGAQHF. Filled out from reference TRBV15 and TRBJ1-5, the complete variable domain reads DAMVIQNPRYQVTQFGKPVTLSCSQTLNHNVMYWYQQKSSQAPKLLFHYYDKDFNNEADTPDNFQSRRPNTSFCFLDIRSPGLGDTAMYLCATSRDRLSGAQHFGDGTRLSIL.

The rearrangement uses TRBV11-2 and TRBJ2-1; D is unclear. Trimming stripped 1 base from V and 0 bases from J, with 13 bases between. Germline lookup yields CDR1 SGHAT and CDR2 FQNNGV. This CDR3 is built from 17 residues. CDR3 DNA: TGTGCCAGCAGCTTAGCAGGCCTCTTGAGCTCCTACAATGAGCAGTTCTTC. This translates into CASSLAGLLSSYNEQFF.

The chain joins TRBV3-1 (or the pseudogene TRBV3-2) to TRBJ2-1; 11 nucleotides line up with TRBD2. V lost 1 base to trimming and J lost 9 bases; unmatched junction nucleotides: 5. The CDR3 has 15 amino acids. Germline assignment: CDR1 LGHDT and CDR2 YNNKEL (reference sequence). CDR3 sequence: CASSQVSLAGGEQFF. CDR3 coding DNA: TGTGCCAGCAGCCAAGTTAGCCTAGCGGGGGGTGAGCAGTTCTTC.

J is TRBJ1-3 and V is TRBV9; 7 nucleotides agree with TRBD1. The CDR3 covers 14 residues. Germline trimming cut 1 base from V and 3 bases from J; bases unmatched to any gene: 1. Looked up from germline, CDR1 is SGDLS and CDR2 is YYNGEE. CDR3: CASSVTGVGNTIYF. CDR3 nucleotide sequence: TGTGCCAGCAGCGTAACAGGGGTTGGAAACACCATATATTTT.

The chain carries TRBV11-2 and TRBJ1-2; a possible D gene is TRBD1 (6 bases). The CDR3 extends over 14 amino acids. Germline loops: CDR1 SGHAT, CDR2 FQNNGV. Between the trimmed V and J ends, which lost 5 bases and 4 bases, there was a span of 14 bases. The CDR3 loop reads CASSETGDFYGYTF. CDR3 DNA sequence: TGTGCCAGCAGCGAGACAGGAGACTTCTATGGCTACACCTTC.

The chain joins TRBV28 to TRBJ2-7, with 11 bases aligning to TRBD2. V shed 5 bases, J shed 4 bases, and the junction held 7 bases outside the gene matches. Looked up from germline, CDR1 is MDHEN and CDR2 is SYDVKM. The CDR3 is made up of 15 amino acids. CDR3 region: CASSTPLAGAYEQYF. The DNA for the CDR3 is TGTGCCAGCAGTACCCCACTAGCGGGAGCTTACGAGCAGTACTTC.

The gene calls are TRBV18 and TRBJ1-2; D is unclear. This CDR3 has 14 amino acids. Germline CDR1 reads KGHSH; CDR2 reads LQKENI. The V and J ends lost 2 bases and 0 bases respectively, with 7 bases between them. The CDR3 sequence: CASSPDTSNYGYTF. The CDR3 bases are TGTGCCAGCTCACCAGACACGTCTAACTATGGCTACACCTTC.

V gene TRBV7-2 combines with J gene TRBJ2-3, with D possibly being TRBD2 (5 bases). With 4 bases removed from V and 1 base from J, the gap between germline ends came to 12 bases. The germline gives CDR1 SGHTA, CDR2 FQGNSA. This CDR3 is 15 amino acids long. In nucleotides, the CDR3 is TGTGCCAGCAGCTCCGACTACCTACGCACAGATACGCAGTATTTT. Its translation: CASSSDYLRTDTQYF.

The chain recombines TRBV5-1 with TRBJ2-3; possibly TRBD1 for D (7 bases). Trimming stripped 0 bases from V and 3 bases from J, with 26 bases between. The V gene's germline CDR1 is SGHRS and CDR2 YFSETQ. The CDR3 is 20 residues long. For the CDR3, the DNA is TGCGCCAGCAGCTTGGCCGTATGGGACTGGGACAGCGGCCCAACAGATACGCAGTATTTT. Its protein product is CASSLAVWDWDSGPTDTQYF.

The V call is TRBV15, the J call TRBJ2-1; 14 nucleotides align to TRBD2. CDR1 LNHNV and CDR2 YYDKDF come from the germline V gene (reference sequence). There are 20 residues in the CDR3. Trimming at V came to 6 bases and at J to 3 bases, leaving 16 bases not matched to a gene. CDR3: CATSNAGTQGLAGGYNEQFF. CDR3 sequence (DNA): TGTGCCACCAGTAATGCCGGGACACAAGGACTAGCGGGGGGCTACAATGAGCAGTTCTTC.

This clone was counted once. The chain employs TRBV7-9 and TRBJ1-1; D might be TRBD1 (5 bases). The CDR3 loop spans 13 amino acids. Germline V gene lookup returns CDR1 SEHNR and CDR2 FQNEAQ (reference sequence). Trimming left V 7 bases short and J 2 bases short, with 11 bases between. The CDR3: CASTLTENTEAFF. CDR3 coding DNA: TGTGCCAGCACCTTGACAGAAAACACTGAAGCTTTCTTT.

The rearrangement uses TRBV14 and TRBJ2-1, with 8 bases aligning to TRBD2. V lost 0 bases, J lost 7 bases, and 5 bases stayed unmatched. CDR1 and CDR2 (germline): SGHDN, FVKESK. This CDR3 has 15 amino acids. The chain's CDR3 is CASSQDNLAGNEQFF. CDR3 DNA sequence: TGTGCCAGCAGCCAAGATAATCTAGCGGGTAATGAGCAGTTCTTC. The entire variable domain, with the rest obtained from reference TRBV14 and TRBJ2-1, is as follows: EAGVTQFPSHSVIEKGQTVTLRCDPISGHDNLYWYRRVMGKEIKFLLHFVKESKQDESGMPNNRFLAERTGGTYSTLKVQPAELEDSGVYFCASSQDNLAGNEQFFGPGTRLTVL.

The chain links TRBV7-7 to TRBJ2-5; 7 nucleotides agree with TRBD1. CDR3 length: 16 residues. Germline trimming cut 8 bases from V and 0 bases from J; bases unmatched to any gene: 12. Germline CDR1 SSHAT, CDR2 FNYEAQ (reference sequence). For the CDR3, the DNA is TGTGCCAGCTCGCCCGGGACAGATTGGTACCAAGAGACCCAGTACTTC. Protein: CASSPGTDWYQETQYF.